The clone carrying this T cell receptor (beta chain) was counted a few times. The antigen is not known. Clones were sequenced by immunoSEQ multiplex PCR, and TCRdb holds only the in-frame ones, with some missing. The repertoire holds 200,000 or so clones, with just over 90% as singletons. The sample comes from a study of T cell responses to AZD1222 COVID-19 vaccine. Study outcomes and limitations: Clonal diversity was possibly underestimated; the donors were predominantly white British and more often female. Across the whole spike, CD4 TCRs peaked at regions 160-218 and 743-854. Nearly half of spike-specific TCRs reportedly target unmutated variant regions.

The CDR3 consists of 14 residues. Germline V lookup: CDR1 SEHNR, CDR2 FQNEAQ (reference sequence). The V end lost 5 bases, the J end lost 2 bases, and 10 bases lay between the germline ends. The starting material was peripheral blood, obtained on day 0 of AZD1222 vaccination. This chain connects TRBV7-9 to TRBJ1-5, with D tentatively TRBD1 (6 bases). This sequence originates from an adult in good health. This CDR3 is CASSGGGGNQPQHF. The CDR3 nucleotides are TGTGCCAGCAGCGGGGGCGGGGGCAATCAGCCCCAGCATTTT.